One sample yielded the 17 T cell receptor beta chains listed below, sequenced in a study of blood T cells in healthy people across ages. A second PCR, run for roughly 6 to 11 cycles, used a sample-barcoded 5' primer plus a J-beta primer mix. TCRdb analysed the 5' RACE reads with MiXCR anew, one entry per CDR3 protein. The top ten hold around 10% of the sample, which has roughly 500,000 distinct CDR3 sequences, about 24% seen once. These same data were also listed under a study on T cells of mothers and their children.

Input material: blood. Receptors were obtained from a boy between 10 and 17 years old in good health.

The V gene is TRBV20-1, the J gene TRBJ2-5; D gene uncertain. This CDR3 spans 13 amino acids. CDR1 DFQATT and CDR2 SNEGSKA come from the germline V gene (reference sequence). The germline V and J ends were trimmed by 2 bases and 0 bases, with 7 bases remaining between them. The CDR3 DNA follows: TGCAGTGCTAGAATGGAAAACCAAGAGACCCAGTACTTC. This sequence encodes CSARMENQETQYF.

The chain uses TRBV4-1 and TRBJ1-5; a possible D gene is TRBD1 (5 bases). Germline lookup yields CDR1 MGHRA and CDR2 YSYEKL. The CDR3 contains 16 residues. Between the trimmed V and J ends, which lost 1 base and 3 bases, there was a span of 13 bases. The CDR3 nucleotides read TGCGCCAGCAGCCAAGGTCGGGGCGGAACCAATCAGCCCCAGCATTTT. It codes for CASSQGRGGTNQPQHF.

V gene TRBV12-3 or TRBV12-4 combines with J gene TRBJ1-4, with a possible D match to TRBD1 (6 bases). V shed 2 bases and J shed 8 bases, with 12 bases lying between them. The CDR3 covers 14 residues. As DNA, the CDR3 is TGTGCCAGCAGTTTATCGGGGGGCAAAGAAAAACTGTTTTTT. Encoded protein: CASSLSGGKEKLFF.

V is TRBV20-1 and J is TRBJ2-1; 7 bases are a match to TRBD1. The trim removed 5 bases at V and 0 bases at J, leaving 7 bases unmatched. In germline, CDR1 is DFQATT, CDR2 SNEGSKA (reference sequence). This CDR3 is built from 15 residues. CDR3 sequence (DNA): TGCAGTGCTCGCCGGGACAGTAGCTCCTACAATGAGCAGTTCTTC. This gives the protein CSARRDSSSYNEQFF.

The chain uses TRBV15 and TRBJ2-1; weak D call: TRBD2 (5 bases). V was pared by 3 bases and J by 0 bases, with 12 bases between. Germline values: CDR1 LNHNV, CDR2 YYDKDF (reference sequence). The CDR3 runs 16 residues. CDR3 coding DNA: TGTGCCACCAGCAGGGGAGCTCCCAGCTCCTACAATGAGCAGTTCTTC. Its translation: CATSRGAPSSYNEQFF.

This clonotype was seen more than once but under ten times. The chain couples TRBV6-2 or TRBV6-3 to TRBJ2-2; 11 nucleotides line up with TRBD1. Germline assignment: CDR1 MNHEY and CDR2 SVGEGT. This CDR3 has 15 residues. V lost 6 bases, J lost 6 bases, and 6 bases stayed unmatched. In DNA, the CDR3 is TGTGCCAGCAGACGGACAGGGGGCGACCCCGGGGAGCTGTTTTTT. Translated: CASRRTGGDPGELFF.

This clonotype showed up just a few times. The chain carries TRBV5-1 and TRBJ1-6, with D possibly TRBD1 on 5 matching bases. The CDR3 is 13 amino acids. Trimming cost V 3 bases and J 13 bases, with 14 bases left between them. Per germline, CDR1 SGHRS and CDR2 YFSETQ. This CDR3 reads CASSYHRWRPLHF. The CDR3 DNA reads as TGCGCCAGCAGCTACCACAGGTGGAGGCCCCTCCACTTT.

The gene calls are TRBV12-3 or TRBV12-4 and TRBJ2-4; TRBD2 matches at 11 bases. The J segment lost 8 bases and the V segment lost 7 bases, leaving 7 bases of the junction unmatched. The CDR3 consists of 14 residues. CDR3 nucleotides: TGTGCCAGCACCCAGGGGGGACTAGCGGACATTCAGTACTTC. This codes for CASTQGGLADIQYF.

A few counts support this clonotype. The chain is built from TRBV29-1 and TRBJ1-3, with 7 bases identical to TRBD1. CDR3 size: 13 residues. After removal of 6 bases from V and 3 bases from J, the junction contained 5 bases not matched to a gene. Germline V gene sequence: CDR1 SQVTM, CDR2 ANQGSEA. The CDR3 spells CSVTGVSGNTIYF. The CDR3 coding sequence is TGCAGCGTCACAGGGGTTAGTGGAAACACCATATATTTT.

This sequence joins TRBV9 and TRBJ1-1, with TRBD1 as a possible D gene (5 bases). The CDR3 covers 14 residues. Trimming removed 0 bases at V and 3 bases at J, with 9 bases between. Germline CDR1 reads SGDLS; CDR2 reads YYNGEE. This CDR3 is CASSVGQRDTEAFF. The DNA for the CDR3 is TGTGCCAGCAGCGTAGGACAGCGCGACACTGAAGCTTTCTTT.

The chain couples TRBV7-9 to TRBJ2-5, with a tentative D call TRBD1 (5 bases). The germline CDR1 and CDR2 sequences are SEHNR and FQNEAQ (reference sequence). V was clipped by 3 bases and J by 2 bases, with 10 bases between them. The CDR3 spans 14 residues. CDR3 coding DNA: TGTGCCAGCAGCTTGTCAGGGTGGCAAGAGACCCAGTACTTC. Its translation is CASSLSGWQETQYF.

CDR3 sequence reads: CSARDPSGVTDTQYF. As DNA, the CDR3 is TGCAGTGCCCGGGACCCTAGCGGGGTCACAGATACGCAGTATTTT. This chain connects TRBV20-1 to TRBJ2-3; 9 bases fit TRBD2. The CDR3 loop spans 15 amino acids. The germline V gene encodes CDR1 DFQATT and CDR2 SNEGSKA (reference sequence). J was trimmed by 2 bases and V by 6 bases; bases with no gene match: 9.

This clonotype was observed at least ten times. The rearrangement links TRBV5-1 to TRBJ2-5; no reliable D call. The DNA end is a closer match to TRBJ2-1, so the J assignment may be wrong. CDR1 is SGHRS, CDR2 YFSETQ, per germline. The CDR3 has 12 residues. The CDR3 here is CASSLASAEQFF. In DNA form, the CDR3 reads TGCGCCAGCAGCTTGGCATCGGCGGAGCAGTTCTTC.

This clonotype appeared a few times. This chain links TRBV6-6 with TRBJ1-3; no clear D gene. The CDR3 spans 13 residues. V gave up 7 bases and J gave up 0 bases, with 7 bases separating them. Germline loops: CDR1 MNHNY, CDR2 SVGAGI (reference sequence). For the CDR3, the DNA is TGTGCCAGCAACCTTAACTCTGGAAACACCATATATTTT. This codes for CASNLNSGNTIYF.

This clonotype was observed a few times. The chain has TRBV14 and TRBJ2-4, with D tentatively TRBD2 (5 bases). V lost 6 bases and J lost 8, with 14 bases in between. The CDR3 has 13 residues. Germline V CDR1 and CDR2: SGHDN, FVKESK. In DNA, the CDR3 is TGTGCCAGCAGTGTAACCCTCGGGGACATTCAGTACTTC. Translation: CASSVTLGDIQYF.

The chain joins TRBV20-1 to TRBJ2-1; a weak D match, TRBD2 (6 bases). Trimming removed 5 bases at V and 0 bases at J, with 14 bases between. Per germline, CDR1 DFQATT and CDR2 SNEGSKA (reference sequence). The CDR3 sequence is 15 residues long. The CDR3 nucleotides read TGCAGTGCTGCCTTCTCCGGGAGCTCCTACAATGAGCAGTTCTTC. Its protein product is CSAAFSGSSYNEQFF.

J is TRBJ2-7 and V is TRBV20-1; no clear D gene. V was trimmed by 6 bases and J by 2 bases, leaving 14 bases between them. This CDR3 contains 13 residues. Germline-derived CDR1 and CDR2 are DFQATT and SNEGSKA (reference sequence). This CDR3 reads CSAPSISAYEQYF. In nucleotides, the CDR3 is TGCAGTGCCCCGTCTATTTCCGCCTACGAGCAGTACTTC.